The next 22 T cell receptor beta chains were all read from a single sample in a study of blood T cell repertoires in COVID-19. Generated by immunoSEQ multiplex PCR, the TCRdb table keeps only in-frame clones and is missing some. The profile shows 350,000 to 400,000 clones, more than 75% of them singletons. Sequenced input: PBMCs or T cells enriched from blood (not recorded which). Every receptor here comes from a woman in her late teens or twenties who had recovered from COVID-19.

This sequence joins TRBV7-9 and TRBJ1-5, with 9 nucleotides matching TRBD1. J was trimmed by 3 bases and V by 3 bases; bases with no gene match: 6. Germline CDR1 and CDR2: SEHNR and FQNEAQ (reference sequence). CDR3 length: 16 amino acids. CDR3 DNA: TGTGCCAGCAGCTTGACCGGGACAGGGATCAATCAGCCCCAGCATTTT. Encoded protein: CASSLTGTGINQPQHF.

The V gene is TRBV5-4, the J gene TRBJ1-2, with a weak D call TRBD1 (6 bases). Trimming pared 10 bases from V and 5 bases from J, leaving 18 bases between. The CDR3 is 13 residues long. The germline V gene encodes CDR1 SGHNT and CDR2 YYREEE (reference sequence). The CDR3 DNA reads as TGTGCCGGACGGGGGGGGCAAAGTTATGGCTACACCTTC. It translates to CAGRGGQSYGYTF.

Notes on this clone: Additional DNA sequences in this sample encode the identical CDR3. The CDR3 coding sequence is TGTGCCTGGACGGGAGGCTATGGCTACACCTTC. It translates to CAWTGGYGYTF. The chain is built from TRBV30 and TRBJ1-2; D remains ambiguous. V shed 4 bases and J shed 4 bases, with 7 bases lying between them. Germline CDR1 reads GTSNPN; CDR2 reads SVGIG (reference sequence). The CDR3 has 11 amino acids.

The V call is TRBV6-5, the J call TRBJ2-7; perhaps TRBD1 as D (6 bases). The germline gives CDR1 MNHEY, CDR2 SVGAGI. There are 14 residues in the CDR3. Between the trimmed V and J ends, which lost 3 bases and 6 bases, there was a span of 15 bases. The CDR3: CASSYTAGVGEQYF. In DNA form, the CDR3 reads TGTGCCAGCAGTTATACGGCAGGGGTAGGCGAGCAGTACTTC.

The chain has TRBV6-5 and TRBJ2-7, with D perhaps matching TRBD1 (5 bases). Between the trimmed V and J ends, which lost 4 bases and 4 bases, there was a span of 17 bases. The CDR3 contains 15 residues. Germline V lookup: CDR1 MNHEY, CDR2 SVGAGI. The DNA of the CDR3 is TGTGCCAGCAGTTCCGAAGGGTCAGGGTCTTACGAGCAGTACTTC. Translated, it gives CASSSEGSGSYEQYF.

This rearrangement joins TRBV20-1 to TRBJ1-5; D perhaps matches TRBD1 (5 bases). The CDR3 is made up of 13 amino acids. V dropped 3 bases and J dropped 2 bases, with 8 bases sitting between them. Germline CDR1 is DFQATT and CDR2 is SNEGSKA (reference sequence). CDR3 DNA: TGCAGTGCTAGTGGCAGGGGCAATCAGCCCCAGCATTTT. Translated, it gives CSASGRGNQPQHF.

The chain employs TRBV9 and TRBJ2-3; D not certain. The CDR3 loop spans 15 amino acids. The germline V gene encodes CDR1 SGDLS and CDR2 YYNGEE. V lost 5 bases and J 3 bases, leaving 16 bases between the germline ends. The CDR3 loop is CASRKVGIGTDTQYF. The CDR3 DNA is TGTGCCAGCAGGAAGGTAGGAATCGGGACAGATACGCAGTATTTT.

J is TRBJ2-1 and V is TRBV19; 9 bases fit TRBD1. Germline loops: CDR1 LNHDA, CDR2 SQIVND (reference sequence). The length of the CDR3 is 14 residues. J was trimmed by 2 bases and V by 6 bases; bases with no gene match: 2. This chain's CDR3 is CASSRDRAYNEQFF. CDR3 in DNA: TGTGCCAGTAGCCGGGACAGGGCCTACAATGAGCAGTTCTTC.

The chain is built from TRBV7-9 and TRBJ1-6; 7 bases align to TRBD1. The CDR3 consists of 14 residues. V gave up 4 bases and J gave up 9 bases; unmatched junction bases: 6. The germline CDR1 and CDR2 sequences are SEHNR and FQNEAQ (reference sequence). Here the CDR3 DNA reads TGTGCCAGCAGCTCGACAGGGAGCGGTTCACCCCTCCACTTT. Protein product: CASSSTGSGSPLHF.

This rearrangement joins TRBV6-6 to TRBJ2-7; D perhaps matches TRBD1 (5 bases). Trimming left V 2 bases short and J 6 bases short, with 8 bases between. The length of the CDR3 is 12 residues. The germline CDR1 and CDR2 sequences are MNHNY and SVGAGI (reference sequence). CDR3 DNA sequence: TGTGCCAGCAGTTACATCAGGGCCGAGCAGTACTTC. It is translated as CASSYIRAEQYF.

This sequence joins TRBV10-2 and TRBJ1-1; 10 positions match TRBD1. This CDR3 comprises 15 residues. The V gene's germline CDR1 is WSHSY and CDR2 SAAADI. V shed 10 bases and J 3 bases; nucleotides not matched to a gene: 11. Here the CDR3 reads CAIQRGQGRDTEAFF. In DNA, the CDR3 is TGCGCCATACAACGGGGACAGGGGCGGGACACTGAAGCTTTCTTT.

The J gene is TRBJ1-6, the V gene TRBV5-4, with TRBD1 matching over 7 bases. With V trimmed by 3 bases and J by 4 bases, 10 bases remained unmatched. The germline V gene encodes CDR1 SGHNT and CDR2 YYREEE (reference sequence). The CDR3 contains 17 residues. This chain's CDR3 is CASSSFLGTEYNSPLHF. In nucleotides, the CDR3 is TGTGCCAGCAGCTCCTTTCTCGGGACAGAGTATAATTCACCCCTCCACTTT.

CDR3 sequence: CASSHLGYETQYF. The DNA for the CDR3 is TGTGCCAGCAGCCATCTAGGTTATGAGACCCAGTACTTC. This chain joins TRBV3-1 (or the pseudogene TRBV3-2) and TRBJ2-5; no clear D gene. The germline V gene has CDR1 LGHDT and CDR2 YNNKEL (reference sequence). This CDR3 comprises 13 residues. V lost 3 bases to trimming and J lost 5 bases, with 10 bases between them.

The chain joins TRBV30 to TRBJ1-2; D is possibly TRBD1 (6 bases). Germline V gene data show CDR1 as GTSNPN and CDR2 as SVGIG (reference sequence). This CDR3 spans 13 amino acids. Deletions cut 7 bases from V and 2 bases from J, with 14 bases between. CDR3: CASRGNTNYGYTF. The DNA of the CDR3 is TGTGCCTCCAGGGGAAACACGAACTATGGCTACACCTTC.

The rearrangement links TRBV19 to TRBJ1-1, with a weak D call TRBD1 (6 bases). CDR3 length: 13 amino acids. The germline V gene has CDR1 LNHDA and CDR2 SQIVND (reference sequence). The ends were cut back, 7 bases at V and 5 bases at J, with 14 bases in the middle. CDR3 protein: CASTMQGWTEAFF. In nucleotides, the CDR3 is TGTGCCAGTACTATGCAGGGGTGGACTGAAGCTTTCTTT.

The V and J genes are TRBV21-1 and TRBJ1-5. TRBV21-1 is a pseudogene locus. This CDR3 has 15 amino acids. CDR3 sequence (DNA): TGTGCCAGCAGCAGGAGGCCTCGGGGGAATCAGCCCCAGCATTTT. Amino acid sequence: CASSRRPRGNQPQHF.

The V and J genes are TRBV18 and TRBJ2-7, with D unresolved. CDR1 and CDR2 (germline): KGHSH, LQKENI. The CDR3 is 11 amino acids. V was pared by 4 bases and J by 5 bases, with 6 bases between. This CDR3 is CASSHTNEQYF. DNA for the CDR3: TGTGCCAGCTCACACACAAACGAGCAGTACTTC.

In DNA, the CDR3 is TGTGCCAGCAGCCGAGAGACGGGGAACACTGAAGCTTTCTTT. Translated, it gives CASSRETGNTEAFF. V gene TRBV14 combines with J gene TRBJ1-1; D call uncertain. This CDR3 comprises 14 residues. Germline V CDR1 and CDR2: SGHDN, FVKESK. The V end lost 4 bases, the J end lost 1 base, and 10 bases lay between the germline ends. The whole variable domain, remainder taken from reference TRBV14 and TRBJ1-1, is EAGVTQFPSHSVIEKGQTVTLRCDPISGHDNLYWYRRVMGKEIKFLLHFVKESKQDESGMPNNRFLAERTGGTYSTLKVQPAELEDSGVYFCASSRETGNTEAFFGQGTRLTVV.

J is TRBJ1-4 and V is TRBV19; 8 nucleotides agree with TRBD1. Germline assignment: CDR1 LNHDA and CDR2 SQIVND (reference sequence). V was pared by 4 bases and J by 0 bases, with 7 bases of the junction left unmatched. The CDR3 has 17 residues. DNA for the CDR3: TGTGCCAGTAGTAAATCAGGGGGCGAGGCAACTAATGAAAAACTGTTTTTT. This gives the protein CASSKSGGEATNEKLFF.

The chain links TRBV7-3 to TRBJ1-2; 8 bases fit TRBD1. V lost 5 bases to trimming and J lost 8 bases; unmatched junction nucleotides: 4. CDR3 length: 12 residues. Per germline, CDR1 SGHTA and CDR2 FQGTGA. The CDR3 DNA follows: TGTGCCAGCAGCCTCGACAGGGGCGGCTACACCTTC. Its protein product is CASSLDRGGYTF.

This rearrangement joins TRBV19 to TRBJ1-6, with D tentatively TRBD1 (6 bases). Germline V gene sequence: CDR1 LNHDA, CDR2 SQIVND (reference sequence). CDR3 length: 14 amino acids. The germline V and J ends were trimmed by 7 bases and 13 bases, with 20 bases remaining between them. The CDR3 bases are TGTGCCAGTAATGTTGGACAGTCAGGAGCGCCCCTCCACTTT. Translation gives CASNVGQSGAPLHF.

The rearrangement uses TRBV19 and TRBJ1-6; TRBD1 aligns across 7 bases. In germline, CDR1 is LNHDA, CDR2 SQIVND (reference sequence). The CDR3 runs to 14 residues. Losses at the gene ends were 5 bases for V and 7 bases for J; bases not matched to a gene: 5. The CDR3 nucleotides are TGTGCCAGTAGTCCCGGGACAGCCAATTCACCCCTCCACTTT. Its protein product is CASSPGTANSPLHF. Looking up the rest from reference TRBV19 and TRBJ1-6 gives the full variable domain: DGGITQSPKYLFRKEGQNVTLSCEQNLNHDAMYWYRQDPGQGLRLIYYSQIVNDFQKGDIAEGYSVSREKKESFPLTVTSAQKNPTAFYLCASSPGTANSPLHFGNGTRLTVT.